The present T cell receptor beta chain was sequenced within a study of shared clonotypes between healthy human individuals. Study findings and constraints: Roughly 5% of naive CD4 clonotypes were shared across several donors. Rarefaction demonstrated incomplete sorted-subset sequencing despite large depth.

The healthy adult donors were HIV-negative and reported no recent acute infections or vaccinations. Trimming left V 5 bases short and J 5 bases short, with 10 bases between. This CDR3 spans 12 amino acids. Germline V gene sequence: CDR1 MNHEY, CDR2 SVGAGI. As to this clone: Its specificity is not known.

Deep-level settings were used for running the assay. Some clones are missing from TCRdb's copy, which holds only in-frame ones; the method was immunoSEQ multiplex PCR. The sample consists of around 700,000 clones, under 80% of them appearing once. The material sequenced was memory CD4+ T cells sorted from blood. Subset noted: CD45RA-negative fraction. The V and J genes are TRBV6-5 and TRBJ2-7; D could derive from TRBD1 or TRBD2 (5 bases each). This clonotype originated in a woman aged 25 to 39 in good health. The DNA for the CDR3 is TGTGCCAGCAGTCACGGGGCGGACGAGCAGTACTTC. Amino acids: CASSHGADEQYF.